This entry is about one TCR beta chain. These data are taken from a study of beta chain features in type 1 diabetes. As every portion of the isolated RNA was reverse transcribed, the sequencing read expressed TCRB transcripts. Sequencing was performed with immunoSEQ multiplex PCR; in TCRdb, only in-frame clones are kept and a portion is missing. The data show hundreds of thousands of clones, around 68% seen once. The CDR3 is 14 amino acids. With 3 bases removed from V and 4 bases from J, the gap between germline ends came to 12 bases. CDR1 is SEHNR, CDR2 FQNEAQ, per germline (reference sequence). Sequenced input: naive CD4+ T cells from blood. The TCR sequence derives from a man aged 25 to 45 in good health. The chain employs TRBV7-9 and TRBJ2-5; D is perhaps TRBD1 or TRBD2 (5 bases each). The CDR3 region is CASSFGTERETQYF. CDR3 sequence (DNA): TGTGCCAGCAGCTTCGGGACCGAACGAGAGACCCAGTACTTC.